Listed below are T cell receptor beta chains from one sample, sequenced in a study of T cell changes during pregnancy in multiple sclerosis. Profiled with immunoSEQ multiplex PCR; TCRdb holds only in-frame clones, not every one. The sample holds about 50,000 clones; around 90% are singletons and the top ten take around 0.29%. Sequencing used CD4+ T cells from peripheral blood mononuclear cells, obtained in the second trimester of pregnancy. The receptors were gathered from a female donor with multiple sclerosis, enrolled in a pregnancy study. Both conserved end residues are part of each CDR3. D genes are given only for firm matches. Size is stated for part of the rows, as once, few or many counts, or as a class when the clone is expanded.

>TRBJ2-2|.|.|TRBV19
TGTGCCAGTAGTATAACAGGGAACACCGGGGAGCTGTTTTTT
CASSITGNTGELFF
>TRBJ1-4|.|.|TRBV7-2
TGTGCCAGCAGCCAGAGGACGGCGGGGTCTGAAAAACTGTTTTTT
CASSQRTAGSEKLFF
>TRBJ2-2|.|.|TRBV27
TGTGCCAGCAGTTTCCCCGGGTGGACAAACACCGGGGAGCTGTTTTTT
CASSFPGWTNTGELFF
>TRBJ1-2|TRBD1|.|TRBV5-1
TGCGCCAGCAGCTTGACGACAGGGGGTCCTATTGGCTACACCTTC
CASSLTTGGPIGYTF
>TRBJ1-6|.|.|TRBV30
TGTGCCTGGAGTGAAGGGGGGGTCACCTATAATTCACCCCTCCACTTT
CAWSEGGVTYNSPLHF
>TRBJ1-5|.|.|TRBV27
TGTGCCAGCAGTTTCAAAGGAGGGGCGAGTAATCAGCCCCAGCATTTT
CASSFKGGASNQPQHF
>TRBJ1-1|.|.|TRBV12-5
TGTGCTAGTACCTTGGGAGCCAACACTGAAGCTTTCTTT
CASTLGANTEAFF
>TRBJ1-6|.|few|TRBV5-1
TGCGCCAGCAGCCTGTTAGGGGGTTATTCACCCCTCCACTTT
CASSLLGGYSPLHF
>TRBJ2-5|TRBD1|.|TRBV7-3
TGTGCCAGCAGCCAAACAGGGGGGTCCGGGGTGGGCCAGTACTTC
CASSQTGGSGVGQYF
>TRBJ2-1|.|.|TRBV19
TGTGCCAGTAGGGAAGGTTGGGCCTTGGATGAGCAGTTCTTC
CASREGWALDEQFF
>TRBJ2-1|.|.|TRBV5-1
TGCGCCAGCAGTCCGGGGGGCGCGATGGCTAGGGAGCAGTTCTTC
CASSPGGAMAREQFF
>TRBJ1-5|TRBD1|.|TRBV2
TGTGCCAGCAGTGGTCAGGGGACAGGTCGTGGTTGGGGGGATAGGCCCCAGCATTTT
CASSGQGTGRGWGDRPQHF
>TRBJ2-1|TRBD2|.|TRBV6-5
TGTGCCAGCAGTTACCCCCGGGGGGGCACGAATGAGCAGTTCTTC
CASSYPRGGTNEQFF
>TRBJ1-2|.|once|TRBV19
TGTGCCAGTACTTGGAGCTATGGCTACACCTTC
CASTWSYGYTF
>TRBJ1-3|TRBD1|.|TRBV19
TGTGCCAGTAGTATCCGGGACAGAGTATTCAGCTCTGGAAACACCATATATTTT
CASSIRDRVFSSGNTIYF
>TRBJ1-1|.|.|TRBV25-1
TGTGCCAGCAGTGAATTAGGGTGGTCGGGGGGCAAACTTGAAGCTTTCTTT
CASSELGWSGGKLEAFF
>TRBJ2-7|.|.|TRBV4-2
TGTGCCAGCAGCCAAGGCAGCTCCTACGAGCAGTACTTC
CASSQGSSYEQYF